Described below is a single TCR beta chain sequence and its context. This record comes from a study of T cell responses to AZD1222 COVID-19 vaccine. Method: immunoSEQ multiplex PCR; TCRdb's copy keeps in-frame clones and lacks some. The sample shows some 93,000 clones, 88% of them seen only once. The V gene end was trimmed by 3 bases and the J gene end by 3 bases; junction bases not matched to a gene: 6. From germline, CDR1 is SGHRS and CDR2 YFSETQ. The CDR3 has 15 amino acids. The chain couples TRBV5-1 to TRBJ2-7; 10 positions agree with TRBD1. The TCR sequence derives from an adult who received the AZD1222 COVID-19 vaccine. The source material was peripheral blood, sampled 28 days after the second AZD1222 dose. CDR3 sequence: CASSWAGTGVYEQYF. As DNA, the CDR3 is TGCGCCAGCAGCTGGGCCGGGACAGGGGTCTACGAGCAGTACTTC.